Following are 14 T cell receptor beta chains from one sample sequenced in a study of post-analysis software for immune sequencing data. Whole-study results and caveats: Four to six TRBV segments were more frequent in patients than controls; TRBV5-6, TRBV5-1 and TRBV20-1 belonged to this group.

These receptors have no identified antigens. Unique molecular identifiers had been added to the TCR beta cDNA libraries. TCRdb called the PCR reads again in MiXCR, with one record for every CDR3 protein. The sample shows about 380,000 distinct CDR3 sequences, about a third of them seen only once. Sequencing was done on a sample of blood. These receptors all stem from a girl aged 10-17 years with multiple sclerosis.

V usage is TRBV27 and J usage is TRBJ2-1; D is undetermined. Trimming pared 4 bases from V and 6 bases from J, leaving 16 bases between. The V gene's germline CDR1 is MNHEY and CDR2 SMNVEV (reference sequence). This CDR3 contains 15 residues. The CDR3: CASSSGPPWGNEQFF. The CDR3 DNA sequence: TGTGCCAGCAGTTCCGGGCCACCCTGGGGCAATGAGCAGTTCTTC.

Points on this clonotype: A much more abundant neighbour one base away suggests this may be a read error. The chain links TRBV4-3 to TRBJ2-1, with D perhaps assigned TRBD1 or TRBD2 (7 bases each). Looked up from germline, CDR1 is LGHNA and CDR2 is YSLEER. This CDR3 region has 16 residues. In DNA, the CDR3 is TGCACCAGCAGCCAAACAGGGGACTACTCCTACAATGAGCAGTTCTTC. As protein: CTSSQTGDYSYNEQFF.

The chain joins TRBV5-1 to TRBJ2-5; 7 bases fit TRBD2. This CDR3 region has 15 residues. After removal of 0 bases from V and 2 bases from J, the junction contained 4 bases not matched to a gene. Per the germline V gene, CDR1 is SGHRS and CDR2 is YFSETQ. The DNA of the CDR3 is TGCGCCAGCAGCTTGGCAGGGCGGGGGCAAGAGACCCAGTACTTC. Protein: CASSLAGRGQETQYF.

V gene TRBV6-6 combines with J gene TRBJ1-6; D call uncertain. The CDR3 covers 15 residues. From germline, CDR1 is MNHNY and CDR2 SVGAGI (reference sequence). Trimming removed 7 bases at V and 5 bases at J, with 15 bases between. CDR3 bases: TGTGCCAGCACCGAGCGAGGGAGGAATAATTCACCCCTCCACTTT. Its protein is CASTERGRNNSPLHF.

This clonotype appeared a few times. The chain uses TRBV4-3 and TRBJ2-1; a possible D gene is TRBD2 (5 bases). In germline, CDR1 is LGHNA, CDR2 YSLEER. V was clipped by 0 bases and J by 1 base, with 13 bases between them. This CDR3 region has 17 residues. DNA for the CDR3: TGCGCCAGCAGCCAAGATACCAGCGGCTTATCCTACAATGAGCAGTTCTTC. It specifies CASSQDTSGLSYNEQFF.

V is TRBV6-1 and J is TRBJ1-1, with D unclear. The V end was cut by 6 bases, the J end by 8 bases, with 13 bases between. The germline V gene encodes CDR1 MNHNS and CDR2 SASEGT. The CDR3 length is 12 residues. CDR3 in amino acids: CASSPLGPEAFF. The CDR3 nucleotides are TGTGCCAGCAGCCCCCTTGGGCCCGAAGCTTTCTTT.

The chain employs TRBV11-2 and TRBJ2-1; 11 positions agree with TRBD2. With 5 bases clipped from V and 5 bases from J, the junction kept 5 bases outside the gene matches. The CDR3 is made up of 15 amino acids. CDR1 and CDR2 from the germline V gene are SGHAT and FQNNGV. This CDR3 is CASSPTSGNNNEQFF. The CDR3 DNA follows: TGTGCCAGCAGCCCGACTAGCGGGAATAACAATGAGCAGTTCTTC.

The rearrangement uses TRBV15 and TRBJ2-1, with 11 bases matching TRBD2. Germline CDR1 and CDR2: LNHNV and YYDKDF (reference sequence). This CDR3 is built from 17 residues. V trimming: 3 bases; J trimming: 5 bases; junction bases outside the gene matches: 9. The CDR3 spells CATSSIIASGGNNEQFF. DNA for the CDR3: TGTGCCACCAGCAGTATAATAGCTAGCGGGGGGAACAATGAGCAGTTCTTC. The full variable domain, its missing parts supplied by reference TRBV15 and TRBJ2-1, is DAMVIQNPRYQVTQFGKPVTLSCSQTLNHNVMYWYQQKSSQAPKLLFHYYDKDFNNEADTPDNFQSRRPNTSFCFLDIRSPGLGDTAMYLCATSSIIASGGNNEQFFGPGTRLTVL.

This clonotype was counted only a few times. The chain links TRBV4-1 to TRBJ1-2; D is ambiguous. The CDR3 loop spans 17 amino acids. Deletions cut 0 bases from V and 7 bases from J, with 21 bases between. CDR1 is MGHRA and CDR2 is YSYEKL in the germline V gene. CDR3 protein: CASSQEHLSAGRGGYTF. The CDR3 coding sequence is TGCGCCAGCAGCCAAGAACATCTTTCGGCGGGTCGGGGTGGCTACACCTTC.

The table lists this clonotype with many counts. The chain uses TRBV7-2 and TRBJ1-5; D uncertain. Germline V CDR1 and CDR2: SGHTA, FQGNSA. The CDR3 spans 15 residues. Trimming removed 1 base at V and 3 bases at J, with 10 bases between. The CDR3 DNA sequence: TGTGCCAGCAGCTTAGTGGGCAGTTTCAATCAGCCCCAGCATTTT. Residues: CASSLVGSFNQPQHF.

The chain links TRBV9 to TRBJ2-7; a possible D gene is TRBD1 (5 bases). The CDR3 runs 15 residues. V lost 0 bases and J 3 bases, leaving 13 bases between the germline ends. Germline V CDR1 and CDR2: SGDLS, YYNGEE. The CDR3 here is CASSVDYRRYYEQYF. Here the CDR3 DNA reads TGTGCCAGCAGCGTAGATTACAGGCGCTACTACGAGCAGTACTTC.

The J gene is TRBJ2-5, the V gene TRBV9; the D gene could be TRBD1 or TRBD2 (6 bases each). Germline CDR1 reads SGDLS; CDR2 reads YYNGEE. The CDR3 loop spans 15 amino acids. Trimming removed 3 bases at V and 4 bases at J, with 16 bases between. The CDR3 sequence is CASSESPGAGETQYF. The CDR3 nucleotides read TGTGCCAGCAGCGAAAGCCCGGGGGCGGGAGAGACCCAGTACTTC.

This clonotype came up once. The rearrangement uses TRBV6-1 and TRBJ1-1; the D is unclear. Per germline, CDR1 MNHNS and CDR2 SASEGT. The CDR3 is made up of 12 amino acids. V dropped 3 bases and J dropped 6 bases, with 8 bases sitting between them. CDR3 sequence reads: CASSDAIAEAFF. DNA for the CDR3: TGTGCCAGCAGTGACGCGATCGCTGAAGCTTTCTTT.

This chain uses TRBV6-1 with TRBJ2-1; 11 nucleotides line up with TRBD2. CDR1 MNHNS and CDR2 SASEGT come from the germline V gene. The CDR3 contains 18 residues. V dropped 5 bases and J dropped 4; count of bases not matched to a gene: 13. The CDR3 reads CASSTFSGSGGVYNEQFF. DNA of the CDR3: TGTGCCAGCAGTACCTTTTCGGGTAGCGGGGGGGTATACAATGAGCAGTTCTTC.